This TCR beta chain derives from a study of early T cells in non-severe SARS-CoV-2 infection. About the study: The input, bulk RNA from unsorted whole blood, was sequenced, and chains were unpaired.

The germline V gene has CDR1 LGHNT and CDR2 FRNRAP. V was cut by 2 bases and J by 7 bases, with 5 bases left in between. The CDR3 contains 12 residues. This clonotype showed up just a few times. Its antigen remains unidentified. Overall study findings and caveats: Database matching using VDJdb favored anti-spike CD8 responses, with private and CD4 specificities left missing.

The protocol attached unique molecular identifiers to individual cDNA molecules. Each CDR3 protein is one row after TCRdb ran MiXCR on the 5' RACE reads. The sample carries fewer than 40,000 distinct CDR3 sequences, roughly 5.3% recorded once. This receptor was identified in an adult who was a healthcare worker with PCR-confirmed SARS-CoV-2 infection or an uninfected control (not recorded which). The sample taken for sequencing was whole blood. The rearrangement links TRBV12-5 to TRBJ1-4; unclear D gene. In DNA, the CDR3 is TGTGCTAGTGGTTTGTGGTCTGAAAAACTGTTTTTT. The encoded protein is CASGLWSEKLFF.